This T cell receptor (beta chain) emerged from a study of shared clonotypes between healthy human individuals (TCRdb year 2020). For the wider study: A few men and a couple of women, aged 18 to 49 years, made up the cohort. For each donor, CD4 naive and CD4 memory were each given three plates, CD8 naive was given two plates, and CD8 memory was given one plate. To estimate repertoire size and how much clonotype sharing occurs between individuals, the study deeply sequenced the blood TCR repertoires of five healthy adults. To increase sequencing depth and limit assay-specific biases, different laboratories used diverse techniques to prepare libraries and sequence TCR repertoires. Per donor, leukapheresis produced somewhere between about 0.94 and 9 billion PBMCs. The paper's findings and limits, for the study overall: Sampling was restricted to blood, and TCR repertoires in tissues likely differ from the TCR repertoires found in blood. Larger estimated clonotype richness was generally found for naive subsets than for memory subsets. Across a handful of donors, about 5.2% of naive CD4, over 3% of naive CD8, about 2.3% of memory CD4, and roughly 0.41% of memory CD8 clonotypes were shared. Incomplete sequencing was indicated by rarefaction of sorted-subset datasets, despite the large sequencing depth. Compared with non-shared clonotypes, clonotypes shared by all four sorted-subset donors had higher generation probabilities. Because the study included a small number of donors, the genetic and exposure-history diversity represented was limited. Pairwise subsampling indicated that sequencing depth was expected to affect the degree of clonotype sharing among donors.

Cut back by 3 bases and 7 bases, the V and J ends lie 15 bases apart. The germline V gene supplies CDR1 MNHNS and CDR2 SASEGT. The CDR3 has 14 amino acids, counting the end cysteine and phenylalanine. The CDR3 DNA has 42 bases and is translated from base 1. A remark on this clone: Its antigen specificity is not known. No base qualities exist here, and no much larger clone lies one base off it.

CD8 naive samples were CD45RO-negative cells positively selected for CCR7, giving a CD45RA+CCR7+ population that excluded TemRA cells. Healthy HIV-negative adults with no recently reported acute infections or vaccinations were included as donors. Only Caucasian adults living in Nashville, Tennessee, USA were represented among the donors. Blood was obtained by leukapheresis, after which PBMCs were separated by Ficoll-Histopaque density gradient centrifugation and cryopreserved in liquid nitrogen vapor phase. Analytical flow cytometry was used to check the purity and quantity of each magnetically sorted T cell population. Genomic DNA was isolated from every sorted fraction and measured by UV absorbance on a Nanodrop 2000c. TCR CDR3 regions were amplified from genomic DNA by multiplex PCR using the deep immunoSEQ assay. Extracted genomic DNA from each cell subset was spread evenly across all wells of several immunoSEQ 96-well plates, with each plate serving as a replicate. Each replicate PCR for sorted subsets received approximately 200 ng genomic DNA, equal to tens of thousands of T cell genomes. Purified libraries were quantified with a Qubit 3.0 fluorometer, sized on a Bioanalyzer 2100, and re-quantified with the KAPA Library Quantification kit. Every immunoSEQ 96-well plate was sequenced on a separate single-read 150-cycle Illumina NextSeq 550 flow cell. In the authors' own workflow: Because the immunoSEQ output held only junctional sequences and lacked quality scores, the filtering could not match the filtering applied to full-length reads. Sequences were annotated with PyIR, a Python wrapper for IgBLAST v1.9, using IMGT germline references to assign V/J genes and CDR3. Reads with weak V/J assignments (E-value above 1e-6), missing CDR3, stop codons, out-of-frame junctions, or ambiguous translated residues were removed. A V3J clonotype was defined by an identical inferred V gene, J gene, and CDR3 amino acid sequence. Percentage overlap between repertoires was calculated by dividing the number of shared unique clonotypes by the size of the smaller repertoire. Three approaches were used to assess repertoire richness: RTK rarefaction, the Chao1 estimator, and Recon v2.1 estimates of unobserved clonotypes. Generation probabilities for all TCRbeta clonotypes obtained by the gDNA method from a handful of donors were computed using OLGA. As stored in TCRdb, this immuneACCESS dataset retains in-frame rearrangements with V and J assigned. A fraction of the clones does not appear; measured against another copy, unresolved V genes explain less than half of the discrepancy, and the remainder lacks a known reason. The DNA gave D and trimming, while V, J and clone size come from that table. The sample data list 700,000 to 950,000 clones, and around 96% of these were observed just once. Together, the top ten hold about 0.25% of the sample.

This TCR was recovered from a man aged 25-40 years in good health. Sample: naive CD8+ T cells sorted from blood. Read against the paper, the sample's cell subset or site label means: CD45RA+CCR7+. This receptor chain uses TRBV6-1 and TRBJ1-2; a tentative D match to TRBD1 spans 6 bases. The CDR3 loop reads CASSDEGGSRGYTF. DNA sequence: TGTGCCAGCAGTGATGAGGGGGGCAGCCGTGGCTACACCTTC.